Listed here is a single TCR beta chain. Method: immunoSEQ multiplex PCR; TCRdb's copy keeps in-frame clones and lacks some. The table lists 170,000 or so clones, roughly nine tenths of them singletons. Individuals aged about 18 to 100 years were recruited from 24 US areas. Participants were placed into cohorts based on the clinical history they reported. This entry is derived from a study of blood T cell repertoires in COVID-19. V lost 2 bases to trimming and J lost 1 base, with 8 bases between them. This CDR3 has 14 amino acids. Germline CDR1 and CDR2: ENHRY and SYGVKD. The receptor was isolated from a woman aged 45-65 years who had recovered from COVID-19. The J gene is TRBJ2-5, the V gene TRBV10-3, with D perhaps TRBD1 (6 bases). The sequenced sample was PBMCs or T cells enriched from blood (not recorded which). The DNA for the CDR3 is TGTGCCATCAGTGAGGCAGGGGCCCAAGAGACCCAGTACTTC. Encoded protein: CAISEAGAQETQYF.